This T cell receptor (beta chain) comes out of a study of radiation and T cells in renal cell carcinoma. With 0 bases clipped from V and 2 bases from J, the junction kept 4 bases outside the gene matches. In germline, CDR1 is SGHRS, CDR2 YFSETQ. This CDR3 is 16 amino acids long. As for time point: blood 4 weeks post-SBRT, at nephrectomy. Sample treatment: 15 Gy SBRT to primary tumor, nephrectomy 4 weeks later. Sequenced by immunoSEQ multiplex PCR; TCRdb stores in-frame clones only, minus some. The sample consists of around 99,000 clones, roughly 88% of them appearing once. Here the sequenced sample was blood, taken from a patient whose treatment included radiotherapy and nephrectomy. The sequence was obtained from a man aged 55 to 69 with renal cell carcinoma. The chain employs TRBV5-1 and TRBJ2-7; 11 bases match TRBD1. This chain's CDR3 is CASSLDGTGGTYEQYF. DNA for the CDR3: TGCGCCAGCAGCTTGGACGGGACAGGGGGAACCTACGAGCAGTACTTC.